This T cell receptor (beta chain) was profiled in a study of tumor-infiltrating lymphocytes in primary liver carcinoma listed by TCRdb under 2017. For the study in its entirety: Between November 2015 and March 2016, roughly five patients in China with histopathologically diagnosed primary liver carcinoma had surgical resection. The five patients had tumors of stage T1-T3 N0M0, with maximum diameters ranging from 4.2 to 10 cm. A total of 35 or so specimens from 5 patients underwent TCRbeta repertoire sequencing, comprising about 25 tumor regions, 5 adjacent noncancerous liver tissues and 5 peripheral blood samples. TCRbeta repertoire sequencing, expression microarrays and whole-exome sequencing were combined in the study across five regions of each liver tumor, with adjacent normal tissue and blood also included. High reproducibility was observed for the technical replicate repertoires, with mean shared-clone rates about 0.89 and correlation coefficients above 0.95. Roughly 3.65 to 7.5 million productive TCRbeta reads were obtained per sample, and no significant difference in read depth was found between tissue types. The five patients, three men and two women aged 30 to 69 years, had hepatocellular carcinoma (four) or combined HCC and intrahepatic cholangiocarcinoma (one).

Using a constant-region primer and ProtoScript II reverse transcriptase, TCRbeta-specific cDNA was reverse-transcribed from 450 to 650 ng total RNA. Three nested multiplex PCR rounds, following a slightly modified ARM-PCR procedure, were used to build the TCRbeta libraries. The first two PCR rounds used multiplex TRBV1-TRBV30 forward primers with a Cbeta reverse primer, each for about 9 cycles. Sample barcodes and Illumina adapters were added in a final 25-cycle PCR with Deep VentR polymerase. Before sequencing, amplicons between 200 and 500 bp were purified from gel using a QIAquick gel extraction kit. An Illumina HiSeq 2500 was used to sequence the TCRbeta amplicons with 250-bp paired-end reads. The published analysis was carried out like this. To recover full CDR3 sequences, reads were quality-trimmed using Trimmomatic v0.33 and paired reads were then merged using FLASH v1.2.11. V, D and J germline segments were assigned to the rearranged TCRbeta sequences by MiGEC v1.2.1b. Clonotype statistics, along with Shannon-Wiener diversity indices, were calculated using VDJtools v1.0.0. Except for diversity analysis, only each sample's 250 most abundant clonotypes were used in subsequent analyses to reduce sampling bias. Starting from the raw public reads, TCRdb applied fastp trimming at Q25, assembled clones with MiXCR and retained in-frame beta chains. CDR3 protein duplicates are merged, each entry listing the most common genes and DNA. These V and J calls originate from TCRdb's pipeline instead of the authors' own analysis. The sample table holds 330,000 or so distinct CDR3 sequences, of which about two thirds were seen once. The ten largest make up about 6.5% of the sample.

Here is what the overall study found, with its caveats: With just 4 or 5 patients in the study, the authors point out that the findings should be validated in a larger study. Because only the TCR beta chain was sequenced and unpaired alpha chains were not captured, true repertoire diversity is likely underestimated. Consistent with antigen-driven expansion, pairs of tumor regions showed higher repertoire overlap (mean about 36%) than either tumor-adjacent pairs (approximately 17%) or tumor-blood pairs (roughly 15%). Comparison of CD4+ and CD8+ T cell repertoires was precluded by the use of bulk unsorted samples. A significantly larger repertoire fraction was made up by the top 250 clones in tumors than in blood (p = 0.039).

Blood RNA was extracted from unsorted whole blood with TRIzol reagent; germline DNA came from the DNeasy Blood & Tissue kit. Chronic HBV infection was present in the patients, and the patients were treatment-naive at sampling. Before surgery, roughly 4 milliliters of peripheral blood were collected into K2EDTA tubes. The junction carries 10 bases between V and J, which are trimmed by 6 bases and 5 bases respectively. The CDR3 sequence holds 12 residues, the cysteine and phenylalanine included. The sequence is cut down to CDR3 DNA, 36 bases in frame from base 1. The germline V gene (reference sequence) provides CDR1 MNHNY and CDR2 SVGAGI. This clonotype has only a few counts. Its recognized antigen is unknown. A much larger clone lies a single base off, so this may be a read error.

The receptor was derived from a middle-aged man with primary liver carcinoma and hepatitis B virus infection. The sequencing sample was made of peripheral blood. The chain links TRBV6-6 with TRBJ2-5; there is no confident call for the D gene. The sequenced DNA is TGTGCCAGCAGACTTGGAGTCGAGACCCAGTACTTC. This gives the protein CASRLGVETQYF.